The entry below describes one T cell receptor beta chain. Its specificity is unknown. Using immunoSEQ multiplex PCR, the repertoire was profiled, and TCRdb retains in-frame clones only, with some absent. The data show fewer than 85,000 clones, roughly 95% seen once. This entry comes from a study of human thymus T cells. Points from the study as a whole: Unrelated individuals were reported by related research to share highly overlapping thymic repertoires. Repertoires from thymus and blood appeared to show biased V and J gene usage.

Resected material from corrective heart surgery provided the thymus tissue analysed. Infants, healthy and Finnish, who were having corrective surgery for congenital heart defects served as donors. The sequence was collected from a girl under two years old with a congenital heart defect but otherwise immunologically healthy. Specimen: thymus tissue.

CDR3 loop: CASSPRTRFGSQETQYF. CDR3 DNA: TGTGCCAGCAGCCCCAGGACTAGGTTCGGCTCCCAAGAGACCCAGTACTTC. The gene calls are TRBV7-2 and TRBJ2-5, with 7 bases identical to TRBD2. CDR1 SGHTA and CDR2 FQGNSA come from the germline V gene. This CDR3 has 17 residues. The junction had 13 bases not matched to a gene; V was cut back by 5 bases and J by 1 base.